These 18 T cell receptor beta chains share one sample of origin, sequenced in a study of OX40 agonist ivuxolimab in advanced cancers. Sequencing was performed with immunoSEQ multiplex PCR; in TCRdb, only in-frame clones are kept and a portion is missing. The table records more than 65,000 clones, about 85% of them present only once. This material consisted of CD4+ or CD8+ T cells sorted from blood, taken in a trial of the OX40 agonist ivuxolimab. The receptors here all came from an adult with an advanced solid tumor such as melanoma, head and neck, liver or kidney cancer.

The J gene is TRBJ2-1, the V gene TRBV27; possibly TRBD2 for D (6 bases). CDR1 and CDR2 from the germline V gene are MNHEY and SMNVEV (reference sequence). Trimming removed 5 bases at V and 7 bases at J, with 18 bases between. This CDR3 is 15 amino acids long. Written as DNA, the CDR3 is TGTGCCAGCAGTCCGGCCCGGGACTCCCAGAATGAGCAGTTCTTC. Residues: CASSPARDSQNEQFF.

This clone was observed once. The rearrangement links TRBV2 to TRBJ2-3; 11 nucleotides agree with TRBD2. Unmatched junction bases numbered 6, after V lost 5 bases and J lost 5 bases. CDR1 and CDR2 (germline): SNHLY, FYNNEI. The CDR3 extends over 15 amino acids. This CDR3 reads CASSSRTSGRDTQYF. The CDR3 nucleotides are TGTGCCAGCAGTTCTAGGACTAGCGGGCGAGATACGCAGTATTTT.

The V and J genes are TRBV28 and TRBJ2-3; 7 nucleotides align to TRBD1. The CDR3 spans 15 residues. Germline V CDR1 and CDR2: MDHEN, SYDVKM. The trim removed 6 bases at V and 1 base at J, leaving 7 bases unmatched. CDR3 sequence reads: CASRAEDRRTDTQYF. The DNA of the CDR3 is TGTGCCAGCAGGGCAGAGGACAGGCGCACAGATACGCAGTATTTT.

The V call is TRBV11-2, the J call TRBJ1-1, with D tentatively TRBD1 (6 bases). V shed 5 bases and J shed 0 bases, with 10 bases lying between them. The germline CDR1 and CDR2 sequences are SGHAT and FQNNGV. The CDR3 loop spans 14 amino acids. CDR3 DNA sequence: TGTGCCAGCAGCCTGGGACAAATGAACACTGAAGCTTTCTTT. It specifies CASSLGQMNTEAFF. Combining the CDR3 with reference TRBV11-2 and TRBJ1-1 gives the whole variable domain EAGVAQSPRYKIIEKRQSVAFWCNPISGHATLYWYQQILGQGPKLLIQFQNNGVVDDSQLPKDRFSAERLKGVDSTLKIQPAKLEDSAVYLCASSLGQMNTEAFFGQGTRLTVV.

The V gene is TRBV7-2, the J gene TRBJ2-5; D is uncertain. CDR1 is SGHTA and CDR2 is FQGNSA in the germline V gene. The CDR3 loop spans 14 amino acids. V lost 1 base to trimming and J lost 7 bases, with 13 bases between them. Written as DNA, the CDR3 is TGTGCCAGCAGCTTAGACCCCCTTTTGAGGACCCAGTACTTC. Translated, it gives CASSLDPLLRTQYF.

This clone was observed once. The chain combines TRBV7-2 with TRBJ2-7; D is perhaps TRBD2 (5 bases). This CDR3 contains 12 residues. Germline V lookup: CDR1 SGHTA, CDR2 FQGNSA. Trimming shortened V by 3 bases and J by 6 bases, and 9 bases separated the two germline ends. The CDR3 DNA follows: TGTGCCAGCAGCTTCCTCGGGGTCGAGCAGTACTTC. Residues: CASSFLGVEQYF.

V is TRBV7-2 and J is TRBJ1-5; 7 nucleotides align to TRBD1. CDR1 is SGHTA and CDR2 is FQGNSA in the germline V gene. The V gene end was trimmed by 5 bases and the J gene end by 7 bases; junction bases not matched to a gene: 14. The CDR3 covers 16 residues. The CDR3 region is CASSPFTGVIGQPQHF. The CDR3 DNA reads TGTGCCAGCAGCCCCTTTACAGGGGTGATTGGCCAGCCCCAGCATTTT.

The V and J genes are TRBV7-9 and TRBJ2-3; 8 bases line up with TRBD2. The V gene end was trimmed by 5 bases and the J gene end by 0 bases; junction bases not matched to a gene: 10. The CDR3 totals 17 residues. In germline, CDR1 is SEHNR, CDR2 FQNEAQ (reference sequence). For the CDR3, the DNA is TGTGCCAGCAGCATGGGGAGCGGGAGTTATAGCACAGATACGCAGTATTTT. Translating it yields CASSMGSGSYSTDTQYF.

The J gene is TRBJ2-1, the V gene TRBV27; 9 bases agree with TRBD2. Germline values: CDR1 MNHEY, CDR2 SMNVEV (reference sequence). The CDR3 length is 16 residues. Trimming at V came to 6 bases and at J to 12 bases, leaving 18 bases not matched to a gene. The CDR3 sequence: CASRIGIAGVGDGQFF. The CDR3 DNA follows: TGTGCCAGCAGAATAGGCATAGCGGGAGTGGGTGACGGGCAGTTCTTC.

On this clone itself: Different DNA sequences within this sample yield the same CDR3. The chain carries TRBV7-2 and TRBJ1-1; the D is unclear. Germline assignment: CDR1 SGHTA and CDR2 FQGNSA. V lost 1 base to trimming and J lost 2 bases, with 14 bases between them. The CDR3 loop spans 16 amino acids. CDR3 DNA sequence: TGTGCCAGCAGCTTAGGCCTGGGCTCGGGTAACACTGAAGCTTTCTTT. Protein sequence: CASSLGLGSGNTEAFF.

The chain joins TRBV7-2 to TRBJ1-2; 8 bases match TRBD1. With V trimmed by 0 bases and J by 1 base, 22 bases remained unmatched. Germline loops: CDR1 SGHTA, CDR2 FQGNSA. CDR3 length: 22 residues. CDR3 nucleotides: TGTGCCAGCAGCTTAGCGCCCCCATTTCTGTGGACAGGGTCGTTTTTTAACTATGGCTACACCTTC. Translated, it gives CASSLAPPFLWTGSFFNYGYTF.

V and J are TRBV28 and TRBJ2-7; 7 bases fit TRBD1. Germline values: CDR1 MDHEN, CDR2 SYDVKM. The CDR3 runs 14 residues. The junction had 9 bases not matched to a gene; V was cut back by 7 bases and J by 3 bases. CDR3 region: CASNTRTGYYEQYF. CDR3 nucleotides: TGTGCCAGCAACACCAGGACAGGCTACTACGAGCAGTACTTC.

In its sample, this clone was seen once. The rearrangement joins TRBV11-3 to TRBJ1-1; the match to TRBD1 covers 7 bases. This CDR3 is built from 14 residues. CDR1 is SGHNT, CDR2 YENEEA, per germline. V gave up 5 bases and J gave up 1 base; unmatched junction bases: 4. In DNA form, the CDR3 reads TGTGCCAGCAGCAAACGGACAGGGAACACTGAAGCTTTCTTT. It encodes CASSKRTGNTEAFF.

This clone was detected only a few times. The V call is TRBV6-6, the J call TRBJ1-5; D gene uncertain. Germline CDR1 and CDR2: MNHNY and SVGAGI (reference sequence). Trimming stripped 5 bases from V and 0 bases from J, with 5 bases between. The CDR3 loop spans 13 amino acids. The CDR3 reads CASSGVSNQPQHF. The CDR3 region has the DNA TGTGCCAGCAGTGGTGTTAGCAATCAGCCCCAGCATTTT.

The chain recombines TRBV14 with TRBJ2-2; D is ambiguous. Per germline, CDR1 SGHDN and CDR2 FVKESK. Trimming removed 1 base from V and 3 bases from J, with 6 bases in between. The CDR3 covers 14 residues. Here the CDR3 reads CASSQVPDTGELFF. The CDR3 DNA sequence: TGTGCCAGCAGCCAAGTCCCCGACACCGGGGAGCTGTTTTTT.

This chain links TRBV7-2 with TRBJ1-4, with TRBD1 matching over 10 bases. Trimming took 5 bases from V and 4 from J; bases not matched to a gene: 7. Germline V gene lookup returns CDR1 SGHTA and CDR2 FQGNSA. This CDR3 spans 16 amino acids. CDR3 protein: CASSPGTGAINEKLFF. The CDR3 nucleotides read TGTGCCAGCAGCCCCGGGACAGGGGCCATTAATGAAAAACTGTTTTTT.

In nucleotides, the CDR3 is TGTGCCAGCAGAGACGCCTACGAGCAGTACTTC. Amino acids: CASRDAYEQYF. The chain is built from TRBV11-2 and TRBJ2-7; D not certain. The V and J ends lost 6 bases and 2 bases respectively, with 5 bases between them. This CDR3 is 11 amino acids long. The germline V gene encodes CDR1 SGHAT and CDR2 FQNNGV.

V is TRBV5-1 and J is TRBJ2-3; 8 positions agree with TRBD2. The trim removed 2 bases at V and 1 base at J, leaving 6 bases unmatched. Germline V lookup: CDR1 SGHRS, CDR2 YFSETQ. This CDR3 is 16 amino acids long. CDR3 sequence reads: CASSFERGLRTDTQYF. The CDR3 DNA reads TGCGCCAGCAGCTTTGAGCGGGGGCTTCGCACAGATACGCAGTATTTT.